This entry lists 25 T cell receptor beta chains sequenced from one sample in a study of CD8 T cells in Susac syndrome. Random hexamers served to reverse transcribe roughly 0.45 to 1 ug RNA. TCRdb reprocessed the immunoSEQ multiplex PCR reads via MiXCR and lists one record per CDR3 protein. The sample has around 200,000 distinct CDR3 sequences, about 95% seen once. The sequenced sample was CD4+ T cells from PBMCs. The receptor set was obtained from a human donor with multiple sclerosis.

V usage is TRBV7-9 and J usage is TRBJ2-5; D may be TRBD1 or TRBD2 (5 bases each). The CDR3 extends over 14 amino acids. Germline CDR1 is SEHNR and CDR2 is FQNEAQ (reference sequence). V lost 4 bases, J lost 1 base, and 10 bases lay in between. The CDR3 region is CASSSRDPQETQYF. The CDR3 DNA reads TGTGCCAGCAGCTCTCGGGACCCCCAAGAGACCCAGTACTTC.

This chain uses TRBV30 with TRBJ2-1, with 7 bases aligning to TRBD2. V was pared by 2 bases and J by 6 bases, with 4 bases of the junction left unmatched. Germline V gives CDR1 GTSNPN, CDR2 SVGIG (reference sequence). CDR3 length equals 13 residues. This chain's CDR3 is CAWSSGVSNEQFF. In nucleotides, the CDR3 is TGTGCCTGGAGTAGCGGGGTGAGCAATGAGCAGTTCTTC.

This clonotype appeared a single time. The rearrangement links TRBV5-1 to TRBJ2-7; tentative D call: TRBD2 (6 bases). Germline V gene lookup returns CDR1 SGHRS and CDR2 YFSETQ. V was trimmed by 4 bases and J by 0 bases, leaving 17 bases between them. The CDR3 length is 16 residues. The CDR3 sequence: CASSPAPAGSSYEQYF. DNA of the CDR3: TGCGCCAGCAGCCCGGCCCCGGCGGGGAGCTCCTACGAGCAGTACTTC. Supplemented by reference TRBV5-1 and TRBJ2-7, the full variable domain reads KAGVTQTPRYLIKTRGQQVTLSCSPISGHRSVSWYQQTPGQGLQFLFEYFSETQRNKGNFPGRFSGRQFSNSRSEMNVSTLELGDSALYLCASSPAPAGSSYEQYFGPGTRLTVT.

The CDR3 nucleotides are TGTGCCTGGAGTGTACTAAACACCATATATTTT. Encoded protein: CAWSVLNTIYF. The chain uses TRBV30 and TRBJ1-3, with unresolved D. The CDR3 length is 11 residues. Trimming took 0 bases from V and 6 from J, leaving 3 bases between them. The germline CDR1 and CDR2 sequences are GTSNPN and SVGIG (reference sequence).

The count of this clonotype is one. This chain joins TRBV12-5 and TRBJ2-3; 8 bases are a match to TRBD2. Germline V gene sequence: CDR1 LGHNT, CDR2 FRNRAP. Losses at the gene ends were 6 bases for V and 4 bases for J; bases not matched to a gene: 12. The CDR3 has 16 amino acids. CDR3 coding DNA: TGTGCTAGTGGCATCCACGGGGGGGCGTGGGCAGATACGCAGTATTTT. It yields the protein CASGIHGGAWADTQYF. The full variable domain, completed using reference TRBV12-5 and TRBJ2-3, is DARVTQTPRHKVTEMGQEVTMRCQPILGHNTVFWYRQTMMQGLELLAYFRNRAPLDDSGMPKDRFSAEMPDATLATLKIQPSEPRDSAVYFCASGIHGGAWADTQYFGPGTRLTVL.

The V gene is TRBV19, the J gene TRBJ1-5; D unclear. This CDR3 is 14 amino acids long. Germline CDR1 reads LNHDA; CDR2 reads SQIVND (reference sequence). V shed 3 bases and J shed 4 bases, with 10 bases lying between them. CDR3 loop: CASSIGLGNQPQHF. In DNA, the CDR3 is TGTGCCAGTAGTATCGGCCTGGGGAATCAGCCCCAGCATTTT.

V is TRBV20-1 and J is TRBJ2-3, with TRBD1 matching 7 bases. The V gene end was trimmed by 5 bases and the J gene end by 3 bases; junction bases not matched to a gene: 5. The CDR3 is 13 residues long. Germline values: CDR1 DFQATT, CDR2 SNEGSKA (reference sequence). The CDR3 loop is CSADDRATDTQYF. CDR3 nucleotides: TGCAGTGCTGACGACAGGGCGACAGATACGCAGTATTTT.

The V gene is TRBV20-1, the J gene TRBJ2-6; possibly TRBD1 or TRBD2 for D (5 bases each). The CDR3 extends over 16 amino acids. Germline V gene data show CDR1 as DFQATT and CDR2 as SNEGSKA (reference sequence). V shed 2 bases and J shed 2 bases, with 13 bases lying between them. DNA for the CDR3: TGCAGTGCTAGAATCGGGGCCTACACTGGGGCCAACGTCCTGACTTTC. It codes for CSARIGAYTGANVLTF.

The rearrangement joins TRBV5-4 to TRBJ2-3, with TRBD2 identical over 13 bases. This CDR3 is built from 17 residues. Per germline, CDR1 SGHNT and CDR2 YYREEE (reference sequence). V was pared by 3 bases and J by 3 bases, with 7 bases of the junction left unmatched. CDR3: CASSSGLAGQGTDTQYF. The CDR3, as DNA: TGTGCCAGCAGCTCGGGACTAGCGGGGCAAGGGACAGATACGCAGTATTTT.

In DNA form, the CDR3 reads TGTGCCAGCAGCTTAGGGGTCGGGGACCCCCTCGGGAACAATGAGCAGTTCTTC. Translated: CASSLGVGDPLGNNEQFF. This chain links TRBV7-9 with TRBJ2-1, with D perhaps matching TRBD1 or TRBD2 (5 bases each). CDR1 is SEHNR and CDR2 is FQNEAQ in the germline V gene (reference sequence). This CDR3 is built from 18 residues. V lost 1 base and J 5 bases, leaving 21 bases between the germline ends. The full variable domain, with the rest looked up from reference TRBV7-9 and TRBJ2-1, is DTGVSQNPRHKITKRGQNVTFRCDPISEHNRLYWYRQTLGQGPEFLTYFQNEAQLEKSRLLSDRFSAERPKGSFSTLEIQRTEQGDSAMYLCASSLGVGDPLGNNEQFFGPGTRLTVL.

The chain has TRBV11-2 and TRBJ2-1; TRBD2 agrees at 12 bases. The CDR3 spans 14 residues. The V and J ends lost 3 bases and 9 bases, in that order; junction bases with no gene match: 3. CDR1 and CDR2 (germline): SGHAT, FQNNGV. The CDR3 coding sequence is TGTGCCAGCAGCTTTTGGGGACTAGCGGGTGAGCAGTTCTTC. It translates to CASSFWGLAGEQFF.

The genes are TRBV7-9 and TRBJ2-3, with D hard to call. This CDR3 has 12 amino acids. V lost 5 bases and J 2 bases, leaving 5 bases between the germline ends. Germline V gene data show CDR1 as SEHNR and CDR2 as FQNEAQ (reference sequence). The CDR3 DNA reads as TGTGCCAGCAGCATAGTCACAGATACGCAGTATTTT. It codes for CASSIVTDTQYF.

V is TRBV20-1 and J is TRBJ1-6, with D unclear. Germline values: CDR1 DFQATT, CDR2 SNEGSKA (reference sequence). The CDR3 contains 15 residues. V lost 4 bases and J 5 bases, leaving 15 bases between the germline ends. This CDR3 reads CSAMGMLGNNSPLHF. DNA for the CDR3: TGCAGTGCTATGGGGATGTTGGGGAATAATTCACCCCTCCACTTT.

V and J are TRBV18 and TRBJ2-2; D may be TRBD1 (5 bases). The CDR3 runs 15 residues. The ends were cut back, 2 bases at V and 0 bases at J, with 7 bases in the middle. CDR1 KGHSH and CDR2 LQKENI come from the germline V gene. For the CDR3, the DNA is TGTGCCAGCTCACCATACAGGCCGAACACCGGGGAGCTGTTTTTT. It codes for CASSPYRPNTGELFF. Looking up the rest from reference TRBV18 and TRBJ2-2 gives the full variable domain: NAGVMQNPRHLVRRRGQEARLRCSPMKGHSHVYWYRQLPEEGLKFMVYLQKENIIDESGMPKERFSAEFPKEGPSILRIQQVVRGDSAAYFCASSPYRPNTGELFFGEGSRLTVL.

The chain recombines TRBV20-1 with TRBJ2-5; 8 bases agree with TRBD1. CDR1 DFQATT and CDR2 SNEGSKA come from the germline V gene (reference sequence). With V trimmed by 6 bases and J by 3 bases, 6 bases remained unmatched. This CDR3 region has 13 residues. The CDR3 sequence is CSAHGQGEETQYF. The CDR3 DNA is TGCAGTGCACACGGACAGGGCGAAGAGACCCAGTACTTC.

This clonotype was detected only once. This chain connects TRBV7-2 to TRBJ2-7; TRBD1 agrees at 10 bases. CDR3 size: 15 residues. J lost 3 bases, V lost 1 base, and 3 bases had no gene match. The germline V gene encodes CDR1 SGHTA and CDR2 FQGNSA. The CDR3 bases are TGTGCCAGCAGCTTAGTTGGGACAGGGGACTACGAGCAGTACGTC. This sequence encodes CASSLVGTGDYEQYV.

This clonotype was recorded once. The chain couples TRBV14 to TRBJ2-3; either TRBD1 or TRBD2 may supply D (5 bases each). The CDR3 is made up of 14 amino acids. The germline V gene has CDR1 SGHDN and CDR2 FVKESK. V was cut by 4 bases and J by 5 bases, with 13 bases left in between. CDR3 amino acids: CASSPKWGRDTQYF. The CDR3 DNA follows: TGTGCCAGCAGCCCTAAATGGGGGAGAGATACGCAGTATTTT. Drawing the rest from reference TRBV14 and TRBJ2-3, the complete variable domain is EAGVTQFPSHSVIEKGQTVTLRCDPISGHDNLYWYRRVMGKEIKFLLHFVKESKQDESGMPNNRFLAERTGGTYSTLKVQPAELEDSGVYFCASSPKWGRDTQYFGPGTRLTVL.

The CDR3 protein is CSVREQLQHEQYF. CDR3 DNA: TGCAGCGTTCGAGAACAGCTGCAACACGAGCAGTACTTC. This sequence joins TRBV29-1 and TRBJ2-7, with D uncertain. The CDR3 loop spans 13 amino acids. Per germline, CDR1 SQVTM and CDR2 ANQGSEA. V lost 5 bases, J lost 5 bases, and 16 bases lay in between.

Written as DNA, the CDR3 is TGCAGCGTTGAAGTTGGTGGGAACACTGAAGCTTTCTTT. Translating it yields CSVEVGGNTEAFF. The V call is TRBV29-1, the J call TRBJ1-1; D remains unclear. Trimming left V 1 base short and J 1 base short, with 7 bases between. The CDR3 is 13 residues long. CDR1 is SQVTM, CDR2 ANQGSEA, per germline.

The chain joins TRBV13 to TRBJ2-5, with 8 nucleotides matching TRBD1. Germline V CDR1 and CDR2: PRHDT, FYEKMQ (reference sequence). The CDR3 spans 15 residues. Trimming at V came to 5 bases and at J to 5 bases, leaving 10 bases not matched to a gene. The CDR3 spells CASSPGGAWWETQYF. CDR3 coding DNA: TGTGCCAGCAGCCCAGGGGGCGCGTGGTGGGAGACCCAGTACTTC.

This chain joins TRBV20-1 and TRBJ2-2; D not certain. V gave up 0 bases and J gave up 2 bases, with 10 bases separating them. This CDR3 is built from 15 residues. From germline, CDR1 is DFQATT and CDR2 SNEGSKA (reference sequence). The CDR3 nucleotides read TGCAGTGCTAGAGATCGCACGGGCAACACCGGGGAGCTGTTTTTT. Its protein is CSARDRTGNTGELFF.

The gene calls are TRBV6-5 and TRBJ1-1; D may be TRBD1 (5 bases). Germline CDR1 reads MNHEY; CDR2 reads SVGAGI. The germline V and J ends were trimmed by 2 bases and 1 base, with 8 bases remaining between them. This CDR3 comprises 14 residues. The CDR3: CASSYGQGNTEAFF. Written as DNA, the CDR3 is TGTGCCAGCAGTTACGGGCAGGGGAACACTGAAGCTTTCTTT.

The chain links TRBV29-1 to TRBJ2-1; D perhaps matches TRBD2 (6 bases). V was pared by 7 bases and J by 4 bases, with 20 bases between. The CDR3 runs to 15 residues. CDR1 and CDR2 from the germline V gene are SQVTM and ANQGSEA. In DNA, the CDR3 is TGCAGCGCAAGGCGGGGCGGGGAGCTTTACAATGAGCAGTTCTTC. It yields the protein CSARRGGELYNEQFF.

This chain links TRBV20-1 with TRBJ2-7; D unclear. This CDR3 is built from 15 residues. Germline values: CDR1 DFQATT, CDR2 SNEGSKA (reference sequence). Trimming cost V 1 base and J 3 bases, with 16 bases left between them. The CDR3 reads CSARARRPDRYEQYV. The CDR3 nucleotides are TGCAGTGCTAGAGCCAGACGCCCGGACCGCTACGAGCAGTACGTC.

Here the CDR3 reads CASSLAQGEEGYTF. CDR3 nucleotides: TGCGCCAGCAGCTTGGCCCAGGGGGAGGAGGGCTACACCTTC. V and J are TRBV5-1 and TRBJ1-2; 7 bases are a match to TRBD1. CDR1 is SGHRS and CDR2 is YFSETQ in the germline V gene. This CDR3 has 14 amino acids. With V trimmed by 0 bases and J by 8 bases, 7 bases remained unmatched.